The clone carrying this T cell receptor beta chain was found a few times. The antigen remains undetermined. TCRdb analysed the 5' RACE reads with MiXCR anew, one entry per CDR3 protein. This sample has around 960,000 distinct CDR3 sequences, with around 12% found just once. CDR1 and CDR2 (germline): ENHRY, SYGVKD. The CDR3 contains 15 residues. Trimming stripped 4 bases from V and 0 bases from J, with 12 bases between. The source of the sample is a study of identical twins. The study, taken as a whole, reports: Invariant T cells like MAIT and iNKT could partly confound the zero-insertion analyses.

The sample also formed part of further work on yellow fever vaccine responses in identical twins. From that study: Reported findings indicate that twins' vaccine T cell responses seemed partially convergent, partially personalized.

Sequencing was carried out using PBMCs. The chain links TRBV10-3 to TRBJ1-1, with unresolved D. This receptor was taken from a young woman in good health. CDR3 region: CAISGGGNMNTEAFF. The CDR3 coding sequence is TGTGCCATCAGTGGTGGAGGGAACATGAACACTGAAGCTTTCTTT.